The TCR beta chain under discussion was sequenced for a study of identical twins. Findings of the study overall: These conclusions were based on statistical analysis (cross-sectional, not following the same donors).

The germline V and J ends were trimmed by 0 bases and 6 bases, with 10 bases remaining between them. The germline V gene has CDR1 SGHKS and CDR2 YYEKEE (reference sequence). This CDR3 is 13 amino acids long. Using its own MiXCR run on the 5' RACE reads, TCRdb lists one record per CDR3 protein. The table includes about 150,000 distinct CDR3 sequences, under 4.5% detected once. This clonotype was seen at least ten times. Its antigen is not known. The chain recombines TRBV5-5 with TRBJ2-7; a possible D gene is TRBD1 (7 bases). This clonotype was obtained from a man between 18 and 35 years old in good health. Sample: memory T cells sorted from blood. In DNA form, the CDR3 reads TGTGCCAGCAGCTTGGGTCAGGGGGGCGAGCAGTACGTC. As protein: CASSLGQGGEQYV.